The TCR beta chain under discussion was sequenced for a study of early T cells in non-severe SARS-CoV-2 infection. At the level of the study: Whole-blood bulk RNA, unsorted, was sequenced, and chains were unpaired.

This clonotype was observed at least ten times. The length of the CDR3 is 14 residues. The germline V gene encodes CDR1 MDHEN and CDR2 SYDVKM. J gave up 2 bases and V 3 bases, and 2 bases lay outside the gene matches. Individually, cDNA molecules had unique molecular identifiers attached to them. TCRdb called the 5' RACE reads again in MiXCR, with one record for every CDR3 protein. The data show around 30,000 distinct CDR3 sequences, approximately 3.9% seen once. Sequenced sample: whole blood. The chain combines TRBV28 with TRBJ2-5; 8 bases line up with TRBD2. This sequence was found in an adult who was a healthcare worker with PCR-confirmed SARS-CoV-2 infection or an uninfected control (not recorded which). The CDR3 loop is CASSLTSAQETQYF. The CDR3 DNA sequence: TGTGCCAGCAGTTTGACTAGCGCACAAGAGACCCAGTACTTC.